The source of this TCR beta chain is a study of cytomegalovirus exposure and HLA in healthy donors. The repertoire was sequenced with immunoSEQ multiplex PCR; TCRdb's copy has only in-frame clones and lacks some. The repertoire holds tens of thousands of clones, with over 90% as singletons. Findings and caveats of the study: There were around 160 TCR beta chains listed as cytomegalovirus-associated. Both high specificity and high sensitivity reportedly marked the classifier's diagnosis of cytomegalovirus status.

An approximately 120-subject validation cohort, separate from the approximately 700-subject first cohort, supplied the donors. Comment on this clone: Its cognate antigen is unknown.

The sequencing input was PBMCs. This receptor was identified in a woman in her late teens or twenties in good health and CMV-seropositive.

The CDR3 spells CAISYGQVGNEQFF. The CDR3 DNA reads TGTGCCATCAGTTACGGACAGGTCGGCAATGAGCAGTTCTTC. The V gene is TRBV10-3, the J gene TRBJ2-1; TRBD1 agrees at 7 bases. The CDR3 spans 14 residues. CDR1 and CDR2 (germline): ENHRY, SYGVKD. J gave up 6 bases and V 5 bases, and 7 bases lay outside the gene matches.